This T cell receptor beta chain was captured in a study of cytomegalovirus exposure and HLA in healthy donors. CDR3 length: 15 amino acids. The germline CDR1 and CDR2 sequences are SGHNT and YENEEA. V was pared by 5 bases and J by 0 bases, with 13 bases between. Produced via immunoSEQ multiplex PCR; TCRdb's table is partial and in-frame only. The repertoire holds 150,000 to 200,000 clones, with about 85% as singletons. This receptor was identified in a man younger than 35 in good health and CMV-seropositive. The chain uses TRBV11-3 and TRBJ1-1, with D possibly TRBD1 on 5 matching bases. Sequencing used PBMCs. CDR3 loop: CASSPRAGMNTEAFF. The CDR3, as DNA: TGTGCCAGCAGCCCTAGGGCAGGGATGAACACTGAAGCTTTCTTT.